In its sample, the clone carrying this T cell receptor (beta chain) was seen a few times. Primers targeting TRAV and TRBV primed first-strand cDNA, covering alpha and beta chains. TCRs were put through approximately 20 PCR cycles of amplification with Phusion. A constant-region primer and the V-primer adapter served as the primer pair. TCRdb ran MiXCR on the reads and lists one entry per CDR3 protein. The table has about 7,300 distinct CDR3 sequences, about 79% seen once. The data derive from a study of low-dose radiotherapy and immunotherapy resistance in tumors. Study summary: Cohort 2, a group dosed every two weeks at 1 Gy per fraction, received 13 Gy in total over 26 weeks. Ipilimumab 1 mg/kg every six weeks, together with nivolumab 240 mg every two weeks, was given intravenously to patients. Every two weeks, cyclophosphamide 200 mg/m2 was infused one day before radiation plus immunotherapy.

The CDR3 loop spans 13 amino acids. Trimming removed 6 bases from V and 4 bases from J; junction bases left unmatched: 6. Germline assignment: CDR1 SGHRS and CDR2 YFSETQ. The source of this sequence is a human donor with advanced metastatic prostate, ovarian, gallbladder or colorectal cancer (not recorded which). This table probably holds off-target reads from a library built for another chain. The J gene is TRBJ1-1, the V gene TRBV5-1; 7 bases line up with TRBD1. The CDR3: CASTSDRATEAFF. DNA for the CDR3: TGCGCCAGCACATCCGACAGGGCCACTGAAGCTTTCTTT.